This T cell receptor beta chain originates from a study of T cell responses to AZD1222 COVID-19 vaccine. Method: immunoSEQ multiplex PCR; TCRdb's copy keeps in-frame clones and lacks some. The data show about 59,000 clones, around 84% seen once. The germline V and J ends were trimmed by 0 bases and 3 bases, with 9 bases remaining between them. The V gene's germline CDR1 is LNHNV and CDR2 YYDKDF (reference sequence). There are 15 residues in the CDR3. The input for sequencing was peripheral blood, taken on day 0 of AZD1222 vaccination. The rearrangement uses TRBV15 and TRBJ1-5; maybe TRBD1 (6 bases). This sequence was found in an adult in good health. The DNA of the CDR3 is TGTGCCACCAGCAGAGAAAACAGGGCCAATCAGCCCCAGCATTTT. Residues: CATSRENRANQPQHF.